The 16 T cell receptor beta chains in this list originate from one sample, sequenced in a study of T cell changes during pregnancy in multiple sclerosis. Profiled with immunoSEQ multiplex PCR; TCRdb holds only in-frame clones, not every one. Here the sample spans over 40,000 clones, about nine tenths being singletons. This material consisted of CD4+ T cells from peripheral blood mononuclear cells, taken in the second trimester of pregnancy. Receptors originate from a female donor with multiple sclerosis, enrolled in a pregnancy study.

J is TRBJ2-1 and V is TRBV5-4, with 8 bases lining up with TRBD1. The CDR3 totals 15 residues. The junction had 6 bases not matched to a gene; V was cut back by 2 bases and J by 5 bases. Germline assignment: CDR1 SGHNT and CDR2 YYREEE (reference sequence). CDR3 region: CASSLTGGKHNEQFF. CDR3 nucleotides: TGTGCCAGCAGCTTAACAGGGGGGAAGCACAATGAGCAGTTCTTC.

V is TRBV27 and J is TRBJ1-2; 7 bases match TRBD1. CDR3 length equals 15 residues. The V gene's germline CDR1 is MNHEY and CDR2 SMNVEV (reference sequence). V dropped 6 bases and J dropped 0; count of bases not matched to a gene: 7. Here the CDR3 reads CASSTTGTANYGYTF. The CDR3, as DNA: TGTGCCAGCAGCACCACCGGGACAGCTAACTATGGCTACACCTTC.

This chain connects TRBV10-3 to TRBJ1-2; D remains ambiguous. The germline gives CDR1 ENHRY, CDR2 SYGVKD. Deletions cut 0 bases from V and 8 bases from J, with 10 bases between. The CDR3 sequence is 13 residues long. For the CDR3, the DNA is TGTGCCATCAGTGAGTCGAGAACAGAGGGCTACACCTTC. Protein: CAISESRTEGYTF.

The chain links TRBV19 to TRBJ2-3; maybe TRBD2 (6 bases). The CDR3 covers 17 residues. V was cut by 5 bases and J by 1 base, with 19 bases left in between. Germline V gene data show CDR1 as LNHDA and CDR2 as SQIVND (reference sequence). The CDR3 sequence is CASSSDGGIGGTDTQYF. CDR3 coding DNA: TGTGCCAGTAGTTCGGATGGCGGGATTGGGGGCACAGATACGCAGTATTTT.

This chain's CDR3 is CASRPGQGFYGYTF. In nucleotides, the CDR3 is TGTGCCAGCAGGCCGGGACAGGGGTTCTATGGCTACACCTTC. This chain uses TRBV7-9 with TRBJ1-2, with 10 nucleotides matching TRBD1. The CDR3 length is 14 residues. V shed 6 bases and J 4 bases; nucleotides not matched to a gene: 5. Looked up from germline, CDR1 is SEHNR and CDR2 is FQNEAQ (reference sequence).

This sequence joins TRBV28 and TRBJ1-5; tentatively, D is TRBD1 (5 bases). CDR3 size: 15 residues. Germline V gene data show CDR1 as MDHEN and CDR2 as SYDVKM. V was trimmed by 3 bases and J by 0 bases, leaving 9 bases between them. The CDR3 loop reads CASSFTTDSNQPQHF. For the CDR3, the DNA is TGTGCCAGCAGTTTCACGACAGATAGCAATCAGCCCCAGCATTTT.

The genes are TRBV7-2 and TRBJ2-2; 11 bases match TRBD2. This CDR3 contains 15 residues. The V and J ends lost 5 bases and 8 bases, in that order; junction bases with no gene match: 7. Germline V gene data show CDR1 as SGHTA and CDR2 as FQGNSA. The CDR3 sequence: CASSILAGGGGELFF. DNA of the CDR3: TGTGCCAGCAGCATTCTAGCGGGGGGAGGAGGGGAGCTGTTTTTT.

CDR3 coding DNA: TGTGCCAGCTCACCAGGGACAGGATATGAAAAACTGTTTTTT. This codes for CASSPGTGYEKLFF. V and J are TRBV18 and TRBJ1-4, with 8 positions matching TRBD1. The germline V gene has CDR1 KGHSH and CDR2 LQKENI. J was trimmed by 6 bases and V by 2 bases; bases with no gene match: 2. The CDR3 contains 14 residues.

This chain connects TRBV6-5 to TRBJ1-2; D remains ambiguous. From germline, CDR1 is MNHEY and CDR2 SVGAGI. The CDR3 runs to 11 residues. V was cut by 8 bases and J by 4 bases, with 8 bases left in between. This chain's CDR3 is CASGRAYGYTF. CDR3 DNA sequence: TGTGCCAGCGGGAGGGCCTATGGCTACACCTTC.

The chain uses TRBV7-2 and TRBJ1-1; 9 nucleotides line up with TRBD1. J gave up 1 base and V 5 bases, and 11 bases lay outside the gene matches. The CDR3 length is 17 residues. In germline, CDR1 is SGHTA, CDR2 FQGNSA. The CDR3 region has the DNA TGTGCCAGCAGCCGAGAGACAGGGGGTCGGAAGAACACTGAAGCTTTCTTT. Translating gives CASSRETGGRKNTEAFF.

J is TRBJ2-4 and V is TRBV6-1; TRBD2 agrees at 7 bases. The V and J ends lost 0 bases and 1 base, in that order; junction bases with no gene match: 0. Germline-derived CDR1 and CDR2 are MNHNS and SASEGT. This CDR3 region has 15 residues. The CDR3, as DNA: TGTGCCAGCAGTGAAGCAGCGGGGGCCAAAAACATTCAGTACTTC. It specifies CASSEAAGAKNIQYF.

This chain joins TRBV5-1 and TRBJ1-2; D is uncertain. The CDR3 is 14 amino acids. V was cut by 2 bases and J by 4 bases, with 12 bases left in between. Germline CDR1 SGHRS, CDR2 YFSETQ. CDR3 region: CASSFEGVGYGYTF. In DNA, the CDR3 is TGCGCCAGCAGCTTTGAAGGAGTTGGCTATGGCTACACCTTC.

The chain carries TRBV19 and TRBJ1-1; D gene uncertain. The CDR3 sequence is 14 residues long. Germline-derived CDR1 and CDR2 are LNHDA and SQIVND (reference sequence). V shed 6 bases and J shed 3 bases, with 14 bases lying between them. CDR3 sequence reads: CASSPGGGYTEAFF. CDR3 coding DNA: TGTGCCAGTAGCCCCGGCGGTGGGTACACTGAAGCTTTCTTT.

The chain uses TRBV11-2 and TRBJ1-6; no firm D call. The germline V and J ends were trimmed by 4 bases and 12 bases, with 19 bases remaining between them. CDR3 size: 15 residues. CDR1 and CDR2 from the germline V gene are SGHAT and FQNNGV. The CDR3 here is CASSSGSVGVQPLHF. CDR3 in DNA: TGTGCCAGCAGCTCGGGTTCGGTCGGGGTTCAACCCCTCCACTTT.

This chain connects TRBV7-9 to TRBJ1-5; 9 positions match TRBD1. The V segment lost 3 bases and the J segment 6 bases; nucleotides outside the gene matches: 3. The CDR3 has 14 amino acids. Germline loops: CDR1 SEHNR, CDR2 FQNEAQ (reference sequence). DNA of the CDR3: TGTGCCAGCAGCTTTGGGACAGGGTTTCAGCCCCAGCATTTT. It codes for CASSFGTGFQPQHF.

Worth noting for this clone: A junction end diverges from the germline sequence, so it may reflect a read error. V and J are TRBV7-7 and TRBJ2-6; no definite D call. This CDR3 region has 14 residues. Germline-derived CDR1 and CDR2 are SSHAT and FNYEAQ (reference sequence). This CDR3 reads CASSSTTGANVLTF. In DNA form, the CDR3 reads TGTGCTAGCAGCTCTACGACTGGGGCCAACGTCCTGACTTTC.